These 3 T cell receptor beta chains were all obtained from the same sample, sequenced in a study of blood T cell repertoires in COVID-19. Measured with immunoSEQ multiplex PCR; TCRdb has only the in-frame clones, and not every one. The data contain more than 300,000 clones, more than 70% of them seen just once; the ten biggest clones take up nearly 6.5%. Sequencing was performed on peripheral blood. All receptors derive from a man between 18 and 29 years old who had recovered from COVID-19.

This chain links TRBV7-9 with TRBJ2-1; D is ambiguous. The V and J ends lost 1 base and 4 bases respectively, with 14 bases between them. From germline, CDR1 is SEHNR and CDR2 FQNEAQ (reference sequence). CDR3 length: 16 amino acids. The CDR3 sequence is CASSLVDLRSYNEQFF. The CDR3, as DNA: TGTGCCAGCAGCTTAGTAGACCTTCGGAGTTACAATGAGCAGTTCTTC.

This clone has more than one count but fewer than ten. The chain links TRBV6-4 to TRBJ2-1; 10 bases align to TRBD2. CDR1 and CDR2 (germline): MRHNA, SNTAGT. V gave up 2 bases and J gave up 3 bases; unmatched junction bases: 1. There are 15 residues in the CDR3. CDR3 sequence reads: CASSDVAGGYNEQFF. The CDR3 nucleotides read TGTGCCAGCAGTGACGTAGCGGGAGGCTACAATGAGCAGTTCTTC.

The chain joins TRBV7-9 to TRBJ1-4, with a possible D match to TRBD1 (5 bases). CDR1 is SEHNR and CDR2 is FQNEAQ in the germline V gene (reference sequence). V shed 5 bases and J shed 3 bases, with 10 bases lying between them. The CDR3 is made up of 14 amino acids. CDR3 DNA: TGTGCCAGCAGCGCAGGGTTCTCTAATGAAAAACTGTTTTTT. Amino acid sequence: CASSAGFSNEKLFF. Using reference TRBV7-9 and TRBJ1-4 for the parts outside the CDR3, the full variable domain is DTGVSQNPRHKITKRGQNVTFRCDPISEHNRLYWYRQTLGQGPEFLTYFQNEAQLEKSRLLSDRFSAERPKGSFSTLEIQRTEQGDSAMYLCASSAGFSNEKLFFGSGTQLSVL.